These T cell receptor beta chains were read from a single sample in a study of identical twins. One entry per CDR3 protein, called by TCRdb with MiXCR from the 5' RACE reads. The sample contains some 900,000 distinct CDR3 sequences, 9% to 15% of which appear only once. Another study also made use of these data, one on yellow fever vaccine responses in identical twins.

Sequencing was carried out using PBMCs. These receptors were taken from a woman under 30 in good health. Each CDR3 is given with its conserved first and last residue. D genes are given only for firm matches. The size field is filled for only some rows; it gives once, few, many or a size class.

many	TRBJ2-3	TRBV4-1	TRBD2	TGCGCCAGCAGCCAAGTGCCCCTGACTAGCGGGGGGGGCACAGATACGCAGTATTTT	CASSQVPLTSGGGTDTQYF
-	TRBJ1-6	TRBV11-2	TRBD1	TGTGCCAGCAGCGCTTTGAGCGACAGGGGGTATAATTCACCCCTCCACTTT	CASSALSDRGYNSPLHF
-	TRBJ2-1	TRBV3-1	TRBD2	TGTGCCAGCAGCTTCGGACTAGCGGGGCTAAGGGGGGAGCAGTTCTTC	CASSFGLAGLRGEQFF
few	TRBJ1-1	TRBV14	-	TGTGCCAGCAGCCAACGGGTTGTATTTGCTGAAGCTTTCTTT	CASSQRVVFAEAFF
few	TRBJ1-1	TRBV24-1	-	TGTGCCACCCGGGACGGGGGCGGCGAAGCTTTCTTT	CATRDGGGEAFF
-	TRBJ1-2	TRBV20-1	-	TGCAGTGCTCGACTGGTTGGCTACACCTTC	CSARLVGYTF
few	TRBJ1-2	TRBV5-1	-	TGCGCCAGCAGCTGGACCTCGTTCGGGGATAATGGCTACACCTTC	CASSWTSFGDNGYTF
-	TRBJ1-1	TRBV7-2	TRBD1	TGTGCCAGCAGCCCCCTGGGCAGGGGGTTAGTTAACACTGAAGCTTTCTTT	CASSPLGRGLVNTEAFF
many	TRBJ2-1	TRBV12-5	-	TGTGCTAGTGGTTTGGAATTGGGGGGCCTCTCCTACAATGAGCAGTTCTTC	CASGLELGGLSYNEQFF
once	TRBJ2-6	TRBV7-2	-	TGTGCCAGCAGCCAAAGCCCCCCAGGGTTTGGGGCCAACGTCCTGACTTTC	CASSQSPPGFGANVLTF
many	TRBJ2-3	TRBV5-1	-	TGCGCCAGCAGCTTGGCAGGTTCGACATCGAGTAATACGCAGTATTTT	CASSLAGSTSSNTQYF
few	TRBJ2-1	TRBV5-1	TRBD2	TGCGCCAGCAGCTTGACTAGCGGGACCAGAACTATGGATGAGCAGTTCTTC	CASSLTSGTRTMDEQFF
few	TRBJ2-3	TRBV20-1	TRBD2	TGCAGTGCTAGAGAATGGACTAGCGGGAGGAGCACAGATACGCAGTATTTT	CSAREWTSGRSTDTQYF
few	TRBJ1-1	TRBV18	-	TGTGCCAGCTCAGACAGCATGTACACTGAAGCTTTCTTT	CASSDSMYTEAFF
few	TRBJ2-2	TRBV12-3/TRBV12-4	-	TGTGCCAGCAGCCGGGGATGGGAGGCTAACACCGGGGAGCTGTTTTTT	CASSRGWEANTGELFF
many	TRBJ2-1	TRBV25-1	TRBD2	TGTGCCAGCAGAGGGACTAGCGGGAGAAATGAGCAGTTCTTC	CASRGTSGRNEQFF
-	TRBJ2-1	TRBV20-1	-	TGCAGTGCTAGAGACCCGCTTGACAATGAGCAGTTCTTC	CSARDPLDNEQFF
once	TRBJ2-3	TRBV3-1	TRBD2	TGTGCCAGCAGCCTAGGAGGGTCGGGGGGAGATACGCAGTATTTT	CASSLGGSGGDTQYF
-	TRBJ2-1	TRBV9	-	TGTGCCAGCAGCTCTGGGGGCGTAAAGGTGTGGGAGCAGTTCTTC	CASSSGGVKVWEQFF
few	TRBJ2-3	TRBV6-1	TRBD2	TGTGCCAGCACCCCTACGGGGGGGAACGCAGATACGCAGTATTTT	CASTPTGGNADTQYF
-	TRBJ2-5	TRBV18	-	TGTGCCAGCTCACCATTGGACAACCAAGAGACCCAGTACTTC	CASSPLDNQETQYF
-	TRBJ1-2	TRBV6-5	-	TGTGCCAGCAGTTATATTCAGGCAGGAGGTTACGGCTACACCTTC	CASSYIQAGGYGYTF
-	TRBJ2-7	TRBV6-2/TRBV6-3	-	TGTGCCAGCAGGGAACCTGGGAGGGGGCCACACTACGAGCAGTACTTC	CASREPGRGPHYEQYF
few	TRBJ2-3	TRBV10-3	-	TGTGCCATCAGAGAGGGGTTACGTGACGAAGATACGCAGTATTTT	CAIREGLRDEDTQYF
few	TRBJ2-5	TRBV2	-	TGTGCCAGCAGTGGGCAGCGCTGGGAGACCCAGTACTTC	CASSGQRWETQYF
few	TRBJ1-2	TRBV29-1	TRBD1	TGCAGCGTTGGGGGCGGGACAGCAGAAAACTATGGCTACACCTTC	CSVGGGTAENYGYTF
few	TRBJ2-2	TRBV7-9	TRBD2	TGTGCCAGCAGCCCCTCTAGCGGGATAGGCACCGGGGAGCTGTTTTTT	CASSPSSGIGTGELFF
-	TRBJ1-5	TRBV28	TRBD1	TGTGCCAGCAGTTTCGGGGACAGGGAATTCCAGCCCCAGCATTTT	CASSFGDREFQPQHF
few	TRBJ1-3	TRBV7-9	-	TGTGCCAGCAGCCCCCCCTTAGGCAGAAACTCTGGAAACACCATATATTTT	CASSPPLGRNSGNTIYF
few	TRBJ2-7	TRBV6-5	-	TGTGCCAGCAGTTACGGTTACGATGGGGGCGAGCAGTACTTC	CASSYGYDGGEQYF
-	TRBJ1-1	TRBV10-3	TRBD1	TGTGCCATCAGCTCTGGACAGGGTGGCACTGAAGCTTTCTTT	CAISSGQGGTEAFF
-	TRBJ1-2	TRBV20-1	TRBD1	TGCAGTGCCCCTGACAGGGGGACGTATGGCTACACCTTC	CSAPDRGTYGYTF
few	TRBJ2-1	TRBV20-1	TRBD1	TGCAGTGCAATTGAGGGACAGGGGGCCTACAATGAGCAGTTCTTC	CSAIEGQGAYNEQFF
-	TRBJ2-1	TRBV28	TRBD2	TGTGCCGTCAGAATTGCGGGGGAGCTGAATGAGCAGTTCTTC	CAVRIAGELNEQFF
few	TRBJ1-2	TRBV19	-	TGTGCCAGTACGACGGGACGGCTTATCTATGGCTACACCTTC	CASTTGRLIYGYTF
-	TRBJ2-7	TRBV2	TRBD2	TGTGCCAGCGGAACTAGGAGCGGGAGTGCCTACGAGCAGTACTTC	CASGTRSGSAYEQYF
few	TRBJ2-3	TRBV15	-	TGTGCCACCAGCAGAGGTTTGGGGCCTAGCACAGATACGCAGTATTTT	CATSRGLGPSTDTQYF
few	TRBJ2-2	TRBV6-5	-	TGTGCCAGCAGTTATCAAAGCGGGTCCGCGAACACCGGGGAGCTGTTTTTT	CASSYQSGSANTGELFF
few	TRBJ2-1	TRBV6-1	-	TGTGCCAGCAGTCCCAAGGAAACCGTCTACAATGAGCAGTTCTTC	CASSPKETVYNEQFF
-	TRBJ2-1	TRBV12-3/TRBV12-4	TRBD2	TGTGCCAGCAGTCCCCCCCTAGCGGTAGGGAATGAGCAGTTCTTC	CASSPPLAVGNEQFF
-	TRBJ2-7	TRBV2	-	TGTGCCAGCAGTCGGGGGGTGGACAGGACTTACGAGCAGTACTTC	CASSRGVDRTYEQYF
-	TRBJ1-2	TRBV6-1	-	TGTGCCAGCAAGTCCTCAGGGCGTAACTATGGCTACACCTTC	CASKSSGRNYGYTF
-	TRBJ2-2	TRBV4-2	-	TGTGCCAGCAGCCAAGAAGCCCTGCCGCGGACCGGGGAGCTGTTTTTT	CASSQEALPRTGELFF
-	TRBJ2-3	TRBV20-1	-	TGCAGTGCTAGAGATGAGGGACAAAGCACAGATACGCAGTATTTT	CSARDEGQSTDTQYF
-	TRBJ2-4	TRBV6-5	-	TGTGCCAGCAGTTACTCGCCGGACCAAAACATTCAGTACTTC	CASSYSPDQNIQYF
-	TRBJ2-1	TRBV10-3	-	TGTGCCATCAGTCCAGGGGGGCACAATGAGCAGTTCTTC	CAISPGGHNEQFF
many	TRBJ1-1	TRBV5-1	TRBD1	TGCGCCAGCAGCTCCGACAGGGGCGGCAACACTGAAGCTTTCTTT	CASSSDRGGNTEAFF
-	TRBJ2-1	TRBV7-9	TRBD2	TGTGCCAGCAGCTTACTAGCGGGAGCAACCTACAATGAGCAGTTCTTC	CASSLLAGATYNEQFF
few	TRBJ2-1	TRBV4-1	TRBD2	TGCGCCAGCAGCCCCCCCAGCGGGAGGTTCAATGAGCAGTTCTTC	CASSPPSGRFNEQFF
few	TRBJ2-7	TRBV7-8	TRBD1	TGTGCCAGCAGCTTTTCGGGACAGCTGAATTACGAGCAGTACTTC	CASSFSGQLNYEQYF
few	TRBJ2-5	TRBV20-1	-	TGCAGTGCTACCCGTACAGTCTTCCAAGAGACCCAGTACTTC	CSATRTVFQETQYF
-	TRBJ2-6	TRBV6-1	-	TGTGCCAGCAACCCAAGGGGGGCTGGGGCCAACGTCCTGACTTTC	CASNPRGAGANVLTF
many	TRBJ2-4	TRBV29-1	-	TGCAGCGTTGAGGCCAGCAAAAACATTCAGTACTTC	CSVEASKNIQYF
-	TRBJ2-2	TRBV20-1	-	TGCAGTGCCGGGACCGAGCTCGGGGAGCTGTTTTTT	CSAGTELGELFF
few	TRBJ2-1	TRBV9	-	TGTGCCAGCAGCCCAAACCCGGCGGGGTCCTACAATGAGCAGTTCTTC	CASSPNPAGSYNEQFF
-	TRBJ2-1	TRBV5-1	-	TGCGCCAGCAGGTTGATGAGCGGAACCTTCAATGAGCAGTTCTTC	CASRLMSGTFNEQFF
few	TRBJ2-7	TRBV9	TRBD1	TGTGCCAGCAGCGGTTCTACCGGGACAGTGGACTCCTACGAGCAGTACTTC	CASSGSTGTVDSYEQYF
few	TRBJ2-1	TRBV10-3	TRBD1	TGTGCCATCAGTCCCCGAGGACAGGGGGCGCCTCATGAGCAGTTCTTC	CAISPRGQGAPHEQFF